This TCR beta chain came from a study of blood T cell repertoires in COVID-19. Across the whole study: PBMCs, B-cell-depleted T cells, or T cells provided the cDNA or gDNA that made up the material.

Only one count was recorded for this clone. Method: immunoSEQ multiplex PCR; TCRdb's copy keeps in-frame clones and lacks some. This sample carries more than 150,000 clones, around 85% of them seen once, and the ten largest clones take roughly 9.8%. The CDR3 totals 18 residues. Germline CDR1 SEHNR, CDR2 FQNEAQ (reference sequence). Unmatched junction bases numbered 7, after V lost 0 bases and J lost 1 base. This TCR was sampled from a woman aged 80 or older with acute or convalescent COVID-19. The sample taken for sequencing was peripheral blood. The chain is built from TRBV7-9 and TRBJ1-5; 9 nucleotides align to TRBD1. The CDR3 nucleotides are TGTGCCAGCAGCTTAGCCCCGGGACAGGGCGGCAGCAATCAGCCCCAGCATTTT. Translated: CASSLAPGQGGSNQPQHF.